The 26 T cell receptor beta chains in this list originate from one sample, sequenced in a study of blood T cell repertoires in COVID-19. The table came from immunoSEQ multiplex PCR; TCRdb's copy has only in-frame clones and leaves some out. The sample contains approximately 70,000 clones, about four fifths of which appear only once. Sequencing was performed on peripheral blood. Receptor source: an older woman with acute or convalescent COVID-19.

This clone appeared once. DNA for the CDR3: TGCAGTGCCACGGACAGCTATGGCTACACCTTC. This gives the protein CSATDSYGYTF. The rearrangement joins TRBV20-1 to TRBJ1-2, with D perhaps TRBD1 (6 bases). Trimming pared 6 bases from V and 4 bases from J, leaving 9 bases between. The germline CDR1 and CDR2 sequences are DFQATT and SNEGSKA (reference sequence). The CDR3 is 11 residues long.

The chain uses TRBV9 and TRBJ2-5, with D perhaps matching TRBD1 (6 bases). Trimming cost V 3 bases and J 3 bases, with 15 bases left between them. CDR1 is SGDLS and CDR2 is YYNGEE in the germline V gene. The CDR3 spans 15 residues. The CDR3 DNA sequence: TGTGCCAGCAGCGGCTTTGGGACACTCAAAGAGACCCAGTACTTC. Residues: CASSGFGTLKETQYF.

The chain recombines TRBV7-3 with TRBJ2-1; 9 bases line up with TRBD1. The CDR3 spans 15 residues. The junction had 5 bases not matched to a gene; V was cut back by 5 bases and J by 3 bases. CDR1 and CDR2 from the germline V gene are SGHTA and FQGTGA. The CDR3 reads CASSQGQGLYNEQFF. CDR3 nucleotide sequence: TGTGCCAGCAGCCAGGGACAGGGTCTCTACAATGAGCAGTTCTTC.

This clone was observed a few times. The V call is TRBV1, the J call TRBJ1-1; the table's D call, TRBD1, has no DNA check behind it. TRBV1 corresponds to a pseudogene. The CDR3 is made up of 17 amino acids. CDR3 amino acids: CTSSQDWRGEGASRAFF. CDR3 nucleotides: TGCACCAGCAGCCAAGATTGGAGAGGTGAGGGGGCGAGTCGAGCTTTCTTT.

V and J are TRBV9 and TRBJ1-5, with D perhaps TRBD1 (6 bases). The CDR3 is made up of 16 amino acids. From germline, CDR1 is SGDLS and CDR2 YYNGEE. V was shortened by 1 base and J by 1 base, with 12 bases between the two germline ends. The CDR3 spells CASSVKQGKSNQPQHF. The CDR3 nucleotides are TGTGCCAGCAGCGTAAAGCAGGGGAAGAGCAATCAGCCCCAGCATTTT.

Turning to this clone: Other DNA sequences in the sample encode the same CDR3. This chain connects TRBV5-1 to TRBJ1-3; D is undetermined. Trimming shortened V by 0 bases and J by 0 bases, and 7 bases separated the two germline ends. Looked up from germline, CDR1 is SGHRS and CDR2 is YFSETQ. CDR3 length: 15 residues. The CDR3 loop is CASSLGQSSGNTIYF. The CDR3 coding sequence is TGCGCCAGCAGCTTGGGGCAGTCCTCTGGAAACACCATATATTTT.

This chain connects TRBV24-1 to TRBJ2-3, with TRBD2 matching 14 bases. Looked up from germline, CDR1 is KGHDR and CDR2 is SFDVKD. The CDR3 is 20 amino acids. J gave up 2 bases and V 4 bases, and 13 bases lay outside the gene matches. CDR3 protein: CATSDPGLAGAHSFTDTQYF. In DNA, the CDR3 is TGTGCCACCAGTGACCCGGGACTAGCGGGGGCACACTCGTTCACAGATACGCAGTATTTT.

The chain couples TRBV19 to TRBJ1-5; D gene uncertain. This CDR3 has 15 amino acids. Germline CDR1 LNHDA, CDR2 SQIVND (reference sequence). V dropped 2 bases and J dropped 3 bases, with 11 bases sitting between them. The CDR3 loop reads CASSISTHPNQPQHF. The CDR3 DNA follows: TGTGCCAGTAGTATAAGCACGCACCCCAATCAGCCCCAGCATTTT.

The J gene is TRBJ1-2, the V gene TRBV6-5, with D maybe TRBD1 (5 bases). The CDR3 covers 13 residues. Trimming left V 4 bases short and J 8 bases short, with 14 bases between. Germline-derived CDR1 and CDR2 are MNHEY and SVGAGI. CDR3 sequence (DNA): TGTGCCAGCAGTTGGGCAGGGAAGGGCGGCTACACCTTC. Protein: CASSWAGKGGYTF.

The chain has TRBV3-1 (or the pseudogene TRBV3-2) and TRBJ2-1; tentatively, D is TRBD2 (6 bases). The CDR3 spans 14 residues. Deletions cut 1 base from V and 9 bases from J, with 13 bases between. Germline CDR1 LGHDT, CDR2 YNNKEL (reference sequence). In DNA, the CDR3 is TGTGCCAGCAGCCAAGGGGCCGGAGGGCTTGAGCAGTTCTTC. Protein product: CASSQGAGGLEQFF.

This clone has only one observation. The chain's CDR3 is CASSGAGTPPYEQYF. CDR3 nucleotides: TGTGCCAGCAGCGGCGCCGGGACTCCCCCCTACGAGCAGTACTTC. J is TRBJ2-7 and V is TRBV13, with TRBD2 as a possible D gene (6 bases). Germline V gene lookup returns CDR1 PRHDT and CDR2 FYEKMQ (reference sequence). V was trimmed by 5 bases and J by 2 bases, leaving 16 bases between them. The CDR3 is 15 residues long.

This sequence joins TRBV6-4 and TRBJ1-2; TRBD1 agrees at 7 bases. Germline V CDR1 and CDR2: MRHNA, SNTAGT. The CDR3 loop spans 14 amino acids. Trimming removed 3 bases from V and 8 bases from J; junction bases left unmatched: 9. Written as DNA, the CDR3 is TGTGCCAGCAGTGAGGGGCTAGGGGGCGGCGGCTACACCTTC. This translates into CASSEGLGGGGYTF.

The chain joins TRBV5-6 to TRBJ1-3; no clear D gene. Germline V lookup: CDR1 SGHDT, CDR2 YYEEEE. There are 14 residues in the CDR3. The V and J ends lost 10 bases and 4 bases respectively, with 18 bases between them. CDR3 nucleotides: TGTGCCTCTAAGCCGGGCCCGGGGGGAAACACCATATATTTT. This encodes CASKPGPGGNTIYF.

J is TRBJ2-1 and V is TRBV27; 13 nucleotides line up with TRBD2. Trimming at V came to 5 bases and at J to 3 bases, leaving 16 bases not matched to a gene. The CDR3 covers 20 residues. The germline CDR1 and CDR2 sequences are MNHEY and SMNVEV (reference sequence). CDR3: CASSLRLAGGPFQSYNEQFF. CDR3 coding DNA: TGTGCCAGCAGTCTAAGACTAGCGGGGGGCCCCTTTCAGAGCTACAATGAGCAGTTCTTC.

The CDR3 sequence is CASSPPGQPTEAFF. The CDR3 nucleotides are TGTGCCAGTAGTCCTCCGGGACAACCAACCGAAGCTTTCTTT. The chain uses TRBV19 and TRBJ1-1; the D gene is possibly TRBD1 (6 bases). The CDR3 contains 14 residues. CDR1 is LNHDA, CDR2 SQIVND, per germline (reference sequence). V lost 5 bases, J lost 8 bases, and 18 bases lay in between.

V gene TRBV10-1 combines with J gene TRBJ1-1, with D perhaps TRBD1 (5 bases). The V gene lost 0 bases and the J gene lost 3 bases, with 8 bases spanning the gap. This CDR3 comprises 14 residues. CDR1 and CDR2 (germline): WNHNN, SYGVQD (reference sequence). The CDR3 DNA reads as TGCGCCAGCAGTGAGTCGACAGACTACACTGAAGCTTTCTTT. Translated, it gives CASSESTDYTEAFF.

The chain uses TRBV9 and TRBJ1-1; 8 bases agree with TRBD1. Trimming took 3 bases from V and 5 from J; bases not matched to a gene: 6. The CDR3 has 14 residues. Germline V lookup: CDR1 SGDLS, CDR2 YYNGEE. As DNA, the CDR3 is TGTGCCAGCAGCGGGGGACAGGTCGGTACTGAAGCTTTCTTT. It is translated as CASSGGQVGTEAFF. Together with reference TRBV9 and TRBJ1-1, the CDR3 gives the full variable domain: DSGVTQTPKHLITATGQRVTLRCSPRSGDLSVYWYQQSLDQGLQFLIQYYNGEERAKGNILERFSAQQFPDLHSELNLSSLELGDSALYFCASSGGQVGTEAFFGQGTRLTVV.

The chain couples TRBV5-1 to TRBJ2-5; TRBD2 might be the D (6 bases). The germline V and J ends were trimmed by 3 bases and 1 base, with 10 bases remaining between them. The CDR3 is 14 residues long. Germline-derived CDR1 and CDR2 are SGHRS and YFSETQ. CDR3 residues: CASSSGTVQETQYF. The CDR3 coding sequence is TGCGCCAGCAGCTCGGGGACTGTCCAAGAGACCCAGTACTTC.

J is TRBJ1-3 and V is TRBV6-1; D is uncertain. This CDR3 spans 17 amino acids. CDR1 is MNHNS and CDR2 is SASEGT in the germline V gene. V lost 1 base and J 2 bases, leaving 15 bases between the germline ends. The CDR3 coding sequence is TGTGCCAGCAGTGAAGAGGTTTTAGGAGGGCCTGGAAACACCATATATTTT. As protein: CASSEEVLGGPGNTIYF.

The rearrangement uses TRBV3-1 (or the pseudogene TRBV3-2) and TRBJ2-1; TRBD2 matches at 7 bases. CDR3 length equals 13 residues. Per the germline V gene, CDR1 is LGHDT and CDR2 is YNNKEL (reference sequence). Losses at the gene ends were 4 bases for V and 7 bases for J; bases not matched to a gene: 4. DNA for the CDR3: TGTGCCAGCAGCCTTGTGGGGGGGAATGAGCAGTTCTTC. It translates to CASSLVGGNEQFF.

The rearrangement joins TRBV11-3 to TRBJ2-3, with 8 bases aligning to TRBD2. V was pared by 3 bases and J by 4 bases, with 3 bases of the junction left unmatched. CDR3 length: 14 residues. CDR1 is SGHNT and CDR2 is YENEEA in the germline V gene. CDR3 coding DNA: TGTGCCAGCAGCTTGGGACTAGAACCAGATACGCAGTATTTT. Translating it yields CASSLGLEPDTQYF.

The gene calls are TRBV18 and TRBJ2-1; 11 nucleotides align to TRBD2. Trimming removed 3 bases from V and 7 bases from J; junction bases left unmatched: 5. In germline, CDR1 is KGHSH, CDR2 LQKENI. The CDR3 runs to 15 residues. The CDR3 coding sequence is TGTGCCAGCTCACCGGGACTAGCGGTACTTAATGAGCAGTTCTTC. As protein: CASSPGLAVLNEQFF.

The V and J genes are TRBV19 and TRBJ2-2; 12 bases match TRBD2. CDR3 length: 17 residues. The trim removed 5 bases at V and 0 bases at J, leaving 4 bases unmatched. Germline CDR1 reads LNHDA; CDR2 reads SQIVND (reference sequence). The CDR3: CASSRLAGGPNTGELFF. The CDR3 DNA is TGTGCCAGTAGTCGGCTAGCGGGGGGGCCGAACACCGGGGAGCTGTTTTTT.

The V and J genes are TRBV2 and TRBJ2-7; D call uncertain. The CDR3 contains 11 residues. Trimming cost V 6 bases and J 1 base, with 4 bases left between them. In germline, CDR1 is SNHLY, CDR2 FYNNEI. CDR3 sequence reads: CASRQSYEQYF. The CDR3, as DNA: TGTGCCAGCAGACAGTCCTACGAGCAGTACTTC.

The chain couples TRBV30 to TRBJ1-3; unclear D gene. Trimming shortened V by 8 bases and J by 0 bases, and 8 bases separated the two germline ends. Germline V CDR1 and CDR2: GTSNPN, SVGIG (reference sequence). This CDR3 region has 12 residues. Written as DNA, the CDR3 is TGTGCCAAGAGTTCCTCTGGAAACACCATATATTTT. Translating gives CAKSSSGNTIYF.

The chain carries TRBV6-6 and TRBJ1-1; D is perhaps TRBD1 (6 bases). This CDR3 is 13 amino acids long. Trimming shortened V by 7 bases and J by 5 bases, and 14 bases separated the two germline ends. Germline V lookup: CDR1 MNHNY, CDR2 SVGAGI (reference sequence). CDR3 in DNA: TGTGCCAGCATTACCCCACAGGGAACTGAAGCTTTCTTT. Protein: CASITPQGTEAFF.